This T cell receptor (beta chain) was sequenced during a study of T-cell memory formation after mild COVID-19. The V end lost 5 bases, the J end lost 5 bases, and 12 bases lay between the germline ends. The CDR3 length is 12 residues. Germline CDR1 DFQATT, CDR2 SNEGSKA (reference sequence). TCRdb reanalysed the 5' RACE reads using MiXCR and keeps one entry per CDR3 protein. The sample has 450,000 to 700,000 distinct CDR3 sequences, about a sixth seen once. The sequencing input was PBMCs or a T cell subset sorted from them (not recorded which). This clonotype was obtained from an adult woman who had mild COVID-19 (a few samples of this study predate the infection). Cell type and time point are not known. The chain joins TRBV20-1 to TRBJ1-1; D perhaps matches TRBD1 (6 bases). CDR3 in amino acids: CSAGLTGTEAFF. CDR3 DNA: TGCAGTGCTGGCTTGACAGGAACTGAAGCTTTCTTT.